One sample yielded the 3 T cell receptor beta chains listed below, sequenced in a study of graft-versus-host responses after intestinal transplantation. Sequenced by immunoSEQ multiplex PCR; TCRdb stores in-frame clones only, minus some. Of some 41,000 clones in the sample, roughly nine tenths were seen once. Material: PBMCs, obtained less than 280 days after transplant. These receptors all stem from a human patient who received an intestinal transplant, so some T cells may come from the graft donor.

The table lists this clone with a count of one. The CDR3 loop reads CASSPLQGQNTEAFF. The CDR3, as DNA: TGTGCCAGCAGTCCTCTCCAGGGACAAAACACTGAAGCTTTCTTT. The genes are TRBV6-6 and TRBJ1-1; TRBD1 is a possible D gene (6 bases). The germline V gene has CDR1 MNHNY and CDR2 SVGAGI (reference sequence). The CDR3 contains 15 residues. Between the trimmed V and J ends, which lost 5 bases and 2 bases, there was a span of 15 bases.

V and J are TRBV19 and TRBJ1-4, with D unclear. Per germline, CDR1 LNHDA and CDR2 SQIVND (reference sequence). The CDR3 sequence is 17 residues long. Trimming took off 3 bases at V and 0 bases at J, with 14 bases between the two ends. The CDR3 here is CASSIVRESATNEKLFF. CDR3 nucleotides: TGTGCCAGTAGTATTGTCCGGGAATCTGCAACTAATGAAAAACTGTTTTTT.

This rearrangement joins TRBV4-1 to TRBJ2-2; 12 nucleotides align to TRBD1. This CDR3 is 17 amino acids long. Trimming took 3 bases from V and 5 from J; bases not matched to a gene: 7. The germline gives CDR1 MGHRA, CDR2 YSYEKL. The CDR3 region is CASSHLPGQGATGELFF. The CDR3 coding sequence is TGCGCCAGCAGCCATCTCCCGGGACAGGGGGCTACCGGGGAGCTGTTTTTT.